This T cell receptor beta chain was found in a study of tumor-infiltrating lymphocytes in primary liver carcinoma. On the study more broadly: Patients comprised men and women whose ages fell between 30 and 69 years. Overall study results and limits: Against blood, tumors held a significantly higher top-250-clone fraction (p = 0.039). Merely some 7.5-24% of top clones spanned all five tumor regions.

CDR1 is ENHRY, CDR2 SYGVKD, per germline. CDR3 length: 14 residues. Trimming took 10 bases from V and 3 from J; bases not matched to a gene: 8. This clonotype appeared once. Its matching antigen is unknown. Total RNA and DNA came together from 20-30 mg of bulk tissue without cell sorting. Production of TCR beta cDNA used approximately 0.55 ug total RNA together with a constant-region primer. Three-round nested multiplex PCR performed with slightly modified ARM-PCR produced the TCR beta libraries. Each of the first two PCR rounds ran about 9 cycles with TRBV1-TRBV30 forward and C-beta reverse primers. MiXCR, run by TCRdb on the multiplex PCR reads, gives a single entry per CDR3 protein. The sample carries about 59,000 distinct CDR3 sequences, less than 85% recorded once.

This chain joins TRBV10-3 and TRBJ2-2; TRBD2 agrees at 7 bases. The sample consisted of liver tumor tissue from sampling region 2. Subset described: tumor region T2, inferior pole. This clonotype was obtained from a man aged 40-50 years with primary liver carcinoma and hepatitis B virus infection. The CDR3 protein is CASRERDDTGELFF. CDR3 DNA: TGTGCCAGTAGGGAGCGGGATGACACCGGGGAGCTGTTTTTT.